What follows are 32 T cell receptor beta chains derived from one specimen sequenced in a study of CD8 T cells in Susac syndrome. An input of about 0.45 to 1 ug of RNA was subjected to reverse transcription using random hexamers. TCRdb reprocessed the immunoSEQ multiplex PCR reads with MiXCR, giving one entry per CDR3 protein. This sample has about 290,000 distinct CDR3 sequences; 70% to 90% occur once, and the top ten carry around 0.2%. Sequences were obtained from CD8+ T cells from PBMCs. The origin of the receptors is a human donor with multiple sclerosis.

This chain links TRBV12-3 or TRBV12-4 with TRBJ2-1; 9 bases are a match to TRBD1. With 5 bases clipped from V and 4 bases from J, the junction kept 6 bases outside the gene matches. The length of the CDR3 is 15 residues. In DNA form, the CDR3 reads TGTGCCAGCAGTCCCTCGACAGGGGGTTACAATGAGCAGTTCTTC. The encoded protein is CASSPSTGGYNEQFF.

The rearrangement uses TRBV7-8 and TRBJ2-7, with 8 bases fitting TRBD2. The CDR3 spans 15 residues. J gave up 2 bases and V 0 bases, and 3 bases lay outside the gene matches. The germline CDR1 and CDR2 sequences are SGHVS and FQNEAQ. CDR3 sequence: CASSLASGGTYEQYF. The CDR3 DNA is TGTGCCAGCAGCTTAGCCAGCGGGGGAACCTACGAGCAGTACTTC.

This clonotype was counted a few times. V and J are TRBV5-1 and TRBJ2-7; 12 positions agree with TRBD2. The CDR3 is made up of 18 amino acids. The V and J ends lost 4 bases and 0 bases, in that order; junction bases with no gene match: 11. CDR1 is SGHRS, CDR2 YFSETQ, per germline. The CDR3 region is CASSTRTSGMRSSYEQYF. For the CDR3, the DNA is TGCGCCAGCAGCACCAGGACTAGCGGGATGAGGAGCTCCTACGAGCAGTACTTC. Supplemented by reference TRBV5-1 and TRBJ2-7, the full variable domain reads KAGVTQTPRYLIKTRGQQVTLSCSPISGHRSVSWYQQTPGQGLQFLFEYFSETQRNKGNFPGRFSGRQFSNSRSEMNVSTLELGDSALYLCASSTRTSGMRSSYEQYFGPGTRLTVT.

This sequence joins TRBV30 and TRBJ1-5, with D hard to call. Trimming removed 1 base from V and 2 bases from J, with 6 bases in between. CDR1 and CDR2 from the germline V gene are GTSNPN and SVGIG (reference sequence). This CDR3 comprises 13 residues. The CDR3: CAWSEAGNQPQHF. The DNA for the CDR3 is TGTGCCTGGAGTGAGGCAGGCAATCAGCCCCAGCATTTT.

This clonotype occurred once. The chain is built from TRBV27 and TRBJ2-1; a weak D match, TRBD2 (6 bases). Germline CDR1 reads MNHEY; CDR2 reads SMNVEV (reference sequence). Between the trimmed V and J ends, which lost 5 bases and 2 bases, there was a span of 22 bases. The CDR3 covers 18 residues. CDR3 in amino acids: CASSLGGAGDRAYNEQFF. The CDR3 DNA sequence: TGTGCCAGCAGTCTCGGGGGAGCCGGGGACCGAGCCTACAATGAGCAGTTCTTC.

The chain uses TRBV27 and TRBJ1-5; 7 bases line up with TRBD1. The CDR3 is 14 amino acids. Looked up from germline, CDR1 is MNHEY and CDR2 is SMNVEV (reference sequence). Losses at the gene ends were 3 bases for V and 7 bases for J; bases not matched to a gene: 6. CDR3 in amino acids: CASSFLGGAQPQHF. In DNA form, the CDR3 reads TGTGCCAGCAGTTTTTTAGGGGGCGCGCAGCCCCAGCATTTT.

The chain has TRBV21-1 and TRBJ2-1; the table's D call of TRBD2 was not tested on the DNA. TRBV21-1 is a documented pseudogene. The CDR3 covers 14 residues. Written as DNA, the CDR3 is TGTGCCAGCAGTCCGGGACTTCCTTACAATGAGCAGTTCTTC. Translating it yields CASSPGLPYNEQFF.

The chain employs TRBV7-9 and TRBJ2-7, with a tentative D call TRBD1 (6 bases). This CDR3 has 15 residues. Germline V gene lookup returns CDR1 SEHNR and CDR2 FQNEAQ (reference sequence). V was cut by 3 bases and J by 0 bases, with 12 bases left in between. CDR3 loop: CASSFSQGFSYEQYF. CDR3 in DNA: TGTGCCAGCAGCTTTTCGCAGGGGTTCTCCTACGAGCAGTACTTC.

The chain is built from TRBV18 and TRBJ2-7, with D possibly being TRBD1 (6 bases). V dropped 0 bases and J dropped 3 bases, with 15 bases sitting between them. Germline V CDR1 and CDR2: KGHSH, LQKENI. The CDR3 contains 16 residues. In nucleotides, the CDR3 is TGTGCCAGCTCACCACCTTCAGGGGTCGATCTCTACGAGCAGTACTTC. This sequence encodes CASSPPSGVDLYEQYF.

The J gene is TRBJ2-7, the V gene TRBV10-3, with 8 bases fitting TRBD2. This CDR3 region has 17 residues. V gave up 0 bases and J gave up 6 bases; unmatched junction bases: 13. Germline loops: CDR1 ENHRY, CDR2 SYGVKD. CDR3 DNA: TGTGCCATCAGTGAGTCGACCCCCGCCGGGACTAGAGGCGAGCAGTACTTC. Encoded protein: CAISESTPAGTRGEQYF.

The chain employs TRBV27 and TRBJ2-1; D uncertain. From germline, CDR1 is MNHEY and CDR2 SMNVEV (reference sequence). V lost 2 bases and J lost 8, with 13 bases in between. The CDR3 is made up of 14 amino acids. For the CDR3, the DNA is TGTGCCAGCAGTTTAGGGCTAAGTTTCGATGAGCAGTTCTTC. It encodes CASSLGLSFDEQFF.

The V gene is TRBV11-2, the J gene TRBJ2-7; maybe TRBD1 (5 bases). CDR1 is SGHAT, CDR2 FQNNGV, per germline. Trimming took 3 bases from V and 2 from J, leaving 17 bases between them. The CDR3 has 16 amino acids. The CDR3, as DNA: TGTGCCAGCAGCTTTTTACGCGGCAGACAGACCTACGAGCAGTACTTC. It codes for CASSFLRGRQTYEQYF.

This clonotype was recorded a few times. The CDR3 coding sequence is TGTGCCAGCAGTTACGGGACAGCACTAGCCAAAAACATTCAGTACTTC. It encodes CASSYGTALAKNIQYF. This chain joins TRBV6-2 or TRBV6-3 and TRBJ2-4; 7 bases map to TRBD1. V shed 2 bases, J shed 0 bases, and the junction held 4 bases outside the gene matches. This CDR3 spans 16 amino acids. Germline lookup yields CDR1 MNHEY and CDR2 SVGEGT.

Worth noting for this clonotype: Relative to the germline gene, one junction end is altered; a read error may explain this. The chain links TRBV19 to TRBJ1-1; TRBD1 matches at 9 bases. Germline V lookup: CDR1 LNHDA, CDR2 SQIVND (reference sequence). There are 15 residues in the CDR3. CDR3: CASGISTGGNTEAFF. The CDR3 nucleotides are TGTGCCAGTGGTATTTCGACAGGGGGAAATACTGAAGCTTTCTTT.

The rearrangement uses TRBV27 and TRBJ2-2; 9 positions match TRBD2. Trimming at V came to 5 bases and at J to 7 bases, leaving 5 bases not matched to a gene. The CDR3 contains 14 residues. The germline V gene encodes CDR1 MNHEY and CDR2 SMNVEV (reference sequence). In nucleotides, the CDR3 is TGTGCCAGCAGTCCGCTAGCGGGAATCGGGGAGCTGTTTTTT. Translated: CASSPLAGIGELFF.

V gene TRBV14 combines with J gene TRBJ2-5, with D hard to call. V lost 1 base, J lost 2 bases, and 8 bases lay in between. Germline V lookup: CDR1 SGHDN, CDR2 FVKESK. This CDR3 region has 14 residues. The CDR3 nucleotides are TGTGCCAGCAGCCAAGTAAGACCGCAAGAGACCCAGTACTTC. It is translated as CASSQVRPQETQYF.

V is TRBV7-9 and J is TRBJ2-1, with D possibly called TRBD1 or TRBD2 (5 bases each). V was trimmed by 2 bases and J by 2 bases, leaving 10 bases between them. CDR1 SEHNR and CDR2 FQNEAQ come from the germline V gene (reference sequence). The CDR3 runs 15 residues. The CDR3 nucleotides are TGTGCCAGCAGCTTAAGGGTGGGGGCCTACAATGAGCAGTTCTTC. This gives the protein CASSLRVGAYNEQFF.

The chain recombines TRBV12-5 with TRBJ2-1, with D unresolved. The germline V gene has CDR1 LGHNT and CDR2 FRNRAP. With 6 bases removed from V and 8 bases from J, the gap between germline ends came to 11 bases. This CDR3 spans 12 amino acids. The CDR3 here is CASGYGRYEQFF. The CDR3 DNA reads TGTGCTAGTGGCTACGGCCGGTATGAGCAGTTCTTC.

The gene calls are TRBV10-2 and TRBJ2-2, with 11 bases identical to TRBD2. J lost 2 bases, V lost 5 bases, and 1 base had no gene match. In germline, CDR1 is WSHSY, CDR2 SAAADI. This CDR3 region has 15 residues. The CDR3 spells CASSTSGRNTGELFF. CDR3 DNA sequence: TGCGCCAGCAGTACTAGCGGGAGAAACACCGGGGAGCTGTTTTTT.

The chain has TRBV7-3 and TRBJ2-3; unclear D gene. The CDR3 has 14 residues. The germline gives CDR1 SGHTA, CDR2 FQGTGA. Trimming left V 6 bases short and J 5 bases short, with 15 bases between. The CDR3 DNA sequence: TGTGCCAGCAGGCTAAGTGGGATGGTAGATACGCAGTATTTT. Translation gives CASRLSGMVDTQYF.

This clonotype occurred once. The chain combines TRBV20-1 with TRBJ2-1; D might be TRBD1 or TRBD2, each matching 5 bases. Trimming stripped 0 bases from V and 2 bases from J, with 17 bases between. Germline V CDR1 and CDR2: DFQATT, SNEGSKA (reference sequence). The CDR3 consists of 17 residues. DNA for the CDR3: TGCAGTGCTAGAGATCCGGTCCTATCGGGACCCTACAATGAGCAGTTCTTC. It encodes CSARDPVLSGPYNEQFF.

The CDR3 DNA reads as TGTGCCACCAGCCCTCCCACATCGGGGGTGGGAGGCTACACCTTC. Its translation: CATSPPTSGVGGYTF. This rearrangement joins TRBV24-1 to TRBJ1-2; D is possibly TRBD1 (5 bases). Trimming shortened V by 7 bases and J by 8 bases, and 22 bases separated the two germline ends. CDR3 length: 15 residues. CDR1 KGHDR and CDR2 SFDVKD come from the germline V gene.

This clonotype was counted only a few times. This rearrangement joins TRBV6-1 to TRBJ2-7; 11 bases match TRBD2. The CDR3 runs to 14 residues. V was pared by 5 bases and J by 4 bases, with 4 bases of the junction left unmatched. The germline CDR1 and CDR2 sequences are MNHNS and SASEGT. In DNA, the CDR3 is TGTGCCAGCAGTTGGGGACTAGCGGATTACGAGCAGTACTTC. It translates to CASSWGLADYEQYF.

The chain carries TRBV19 and TRBJ1-2; TRBD1 matches 7 bases. There are 14 residues in the CDR3. V lost 5 bases to trimming and J lost 2 bases; unmatched junction nucleotides: 5. Germline V CDR1 and CDR2: LNHDA, SQIVND (reference sequence). The CDR3 DNA is TGTGCCAGTAGTGGGACAGAGCAAAACTATGGCTACACCTTC. Its translation: CASSGTEQNYGYTF.

This clonotype appeared once. The genes are TRBV27 and TRBJ1-1, with unresolved D. The CDR3 runs to 14 residues. Germline V CDR1 and CDR2: MNHEY, SMNVEV (reference sequence). V lost 3 bases, J lost 1 base, and 9 bases lay in between. The CDR3 DNA reads TGTGCCAGCAGTTTTGGAATCGGGAACACTGAAGCTTTCTTT. It is translated as CASSFGIGNTEAFF.

The chain combines TRBV6-5 with TRBJ1-5, with D unclear. Per the germline V gene, CDR1 is MNHEY and CDR2 is SVGAGI. V was clipped by 6 bases and J by 0 bases, with 12 bases between them. This CDR3 comprises 15 residues. In nucleotides, the CDR3 is TGTGCCAGCAGCCCCTCTACCTATAGCAATCAGCCCCAGCATTTT. Translating gives CASSPSTYSNQPQHF.

This chain connects TRBV9 to TRBJ2-7, with D perhaps matching TRBD2 (6 bases). V was trimmed by 1 base and J by 1 base, leaving 12 bases between them. In germline, CDR1 is SGDLS, CDR2 YYNGEE. There are 15 residues in the CDR3. CDR3 protein: CASSVSSGPSYEQYF. The DNA for the CDR3 is TGTGCCAGCAGCGTAAGTAGCGGACCTTCCTACGAGCAGTACTTC.

This chain links TRBV28 with TRBJ1-5; 7 bases align to TRBD1. Germline-derived CDR1 and CDR2 are MDHEN and SYDVKM. The CDR3 loop spans 16 amino acids. V shed 2 bases and J 4 bases; nucleotides not matched to a gene: 8. The CDR3 reads CASSLGRGQSNQPQHF. The CDR3, as DNA: TGTGCCAGCAGTTTAGGAAGGGGGCAGTCGAATCAGCCCCAGCATTTT.

This clonotype was seen more than once but under ten times. The CDR3 region is CASSEVESWGLRETQYF. The CDR3 region has the DNA TGTGCCAGCAGTGAAGTGGAAAGTTGGGGGTTGCGTGAGACCCAGTACTTC. The chain has TRBV6-1 and TRBJ2-5; D is tentatively TRBD1 or TRBD2 (5 bases each). Trimming stripped 1 base from V and 5 bases from J, with 20 bases between. The CDR3 loop spans 17 amino acids. CDR1 is MNHNS, CDR2 SASEGT, per germline.

Only one count was recorded for this clonotype. This chain joins TRBV28 and TRBJ2-4; 10 bases line up with TRBD2. The length of the CDR3 is 18 residues. The germline V gene has CDR1 MDHEN and CDR2 SYDVKM. V was clipped by 6 bases and J by 0 bases; unmatched bases: 11. The CDR3 is CASRARPSGGLAKNIQYF. CDR3 nucleotides: TGTGCCAGCAGAGCGAGACCTAGCGGGGGTCTAGCCAAAAACATTCAGTACTTC.

This clonotype appeared once. No DNA is shown, since the ends of the CDR3 on it are uncertain; the CDR3 is the one TCRdb lists. The V and J genes are TRBV7-5 and TRBJ2-5; the table gives TRBD1 as D, unverified against the DNA. TRBV7-5 has pseudogene status. The CDR3 length equals 16 residues, ends included. CDR3 in amino acids: CISVPETRTGQETQYF.

The count of this clonotype is one. For the CDR3, the DNA is TGTGCCAGCAGTTCGACGGGACTTGAAGAGACCCAGTACTTC. As protein: CASSSTGLEETQYF. This rearrangement joins TRBV28 to TRBJ2-5; a possible D gene is TRBD2 (6 bases). CDR3 length: 14 amino acids. The V gene's germline CDR1 is MDHEN and CDR2 SYDVKM. Trimming took off 4 bases at V and 3 bases at J, with 12 bases between the two ends.